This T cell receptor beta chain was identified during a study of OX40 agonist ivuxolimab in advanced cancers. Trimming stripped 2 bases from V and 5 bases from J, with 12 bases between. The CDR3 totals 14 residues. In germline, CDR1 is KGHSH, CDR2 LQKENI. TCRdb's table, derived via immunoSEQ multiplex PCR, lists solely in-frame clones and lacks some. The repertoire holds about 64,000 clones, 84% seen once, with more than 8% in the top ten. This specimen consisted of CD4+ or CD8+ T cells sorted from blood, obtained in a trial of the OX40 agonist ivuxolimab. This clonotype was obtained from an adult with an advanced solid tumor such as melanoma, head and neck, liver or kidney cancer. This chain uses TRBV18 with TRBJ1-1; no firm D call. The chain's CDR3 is CASSPAQRGTEAFF. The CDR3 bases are TGTGCCAGCTCACCAGCCCAGCGGGGAACTGAAGCTTTCTTT.